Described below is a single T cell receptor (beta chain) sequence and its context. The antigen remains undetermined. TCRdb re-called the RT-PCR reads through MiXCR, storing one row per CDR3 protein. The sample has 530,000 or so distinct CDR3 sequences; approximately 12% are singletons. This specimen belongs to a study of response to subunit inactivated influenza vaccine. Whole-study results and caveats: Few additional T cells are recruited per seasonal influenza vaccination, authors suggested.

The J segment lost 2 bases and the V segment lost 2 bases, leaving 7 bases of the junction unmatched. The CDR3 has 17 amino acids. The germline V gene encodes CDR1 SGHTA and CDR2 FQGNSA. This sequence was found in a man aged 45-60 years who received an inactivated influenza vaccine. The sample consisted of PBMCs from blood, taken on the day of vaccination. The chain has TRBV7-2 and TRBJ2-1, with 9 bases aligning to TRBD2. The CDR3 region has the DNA TGTGCCAGCAGCTTAAAGGCTAGCGGGGTCGCCTACAATGAGCAGTTCTTC. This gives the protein CASSLKASGVAYNEQFF.